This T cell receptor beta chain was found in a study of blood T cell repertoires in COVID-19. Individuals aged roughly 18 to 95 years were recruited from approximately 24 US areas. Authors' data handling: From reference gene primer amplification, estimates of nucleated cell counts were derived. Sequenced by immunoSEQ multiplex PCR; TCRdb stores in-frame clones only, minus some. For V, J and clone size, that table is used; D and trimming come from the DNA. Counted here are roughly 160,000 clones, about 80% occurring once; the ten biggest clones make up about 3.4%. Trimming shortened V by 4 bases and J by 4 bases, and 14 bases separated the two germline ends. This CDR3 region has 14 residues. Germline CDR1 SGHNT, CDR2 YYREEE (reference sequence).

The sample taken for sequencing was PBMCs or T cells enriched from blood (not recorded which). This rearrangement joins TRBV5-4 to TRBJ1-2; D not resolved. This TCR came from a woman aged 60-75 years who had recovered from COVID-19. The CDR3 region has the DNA TGTGCCAGCAGCCTGGCAGTGGCCCCCTATGGCTACACCTTC. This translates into CASSLAVAPYGYTF.